A single sample gave rise to the 5 T cell receptor beta chains below, sequenced in a study of control samples from healthy donors and cancer patients. The assay was immunoSEQ multiplex PCR, and TCRdb's table has in-frame clones only and misses some. This table has 230,000 or so clones, 90% to 95% appearing once. The material sequenced was blood. These receptor sequences come from a man in his fifties or sixties in good health.

The rearrangement joins TRBV7-9 to TRBJ2-3, with no clear D. Per the germline V gene, CDR1 is SEHNR and CDR2 is FQNEAQ (reference sequence). The CDR3 loop spans 12 amino acids. The V end was cut by 2 bases, the J end by 6 bases, with 6 bases between. The CDR3 DNA reads TGTGCCAGCAGCTTATTAGGGGATACGCAGTATTTT. Protein product: CASSLLGDTQYF.

This clone was detected once. CDR3 loop: CATSRGQPETQYF. Written as DNA, the CDR3 is TGTGCCACCAGCAGAGGTCAACCGGAGACCCAGTACTTC. This chain connects TRBV15 to TRBJ2-5, with D uncertain. V shed 1 base and J shed 5 bases, with 8 bases lying between them. CDR1 LNHNV and CDR2 YYDKDF come from the germline V gene (reference sequence). This CDR3 spans 13 amino acids. The full variable domain, with the rest looked up from reference TRBV15 and TRBJ2-5, is DAMVIQNPRYQVTQFGKPVTLSCSQTLNHNVMYWYQQKSSQAPKLLFHYYDKDFNNEADTPDNFQSRRPNTSFCFLDIRSPGLGDTAMYLCATSRGQPETQYFGPGTRLLVL.

J is TRBJ2-6 and V is TRBV19, with D possibly TRBD2 on 6 matching bases. V was cut by 5 bases and J by 4 bases, with 9 bases left in between. The CDR3 is 14 residues long. Germline CDR1 reads LNHDA; CDR2 reads SQIVND (reference sequence). The CDR3: CASSSGDGANVLTF. CDR3 DNA: TGTGCCAGTAGTTCGGGGGACGGGGCCAACGTCCTGACTTTC.

The chain employs TRBV7-9 and TRBJ2-5; D is possibly TRBD2 (6 bases). V was pared by 3 bases and J by 5 bases, with 13 bases between. Per germline, CDR1 SEHNR and CDR2 FQNEAQ (reference sequence). The CDR3 is 14 amino acids. The CDR3 DNA follows: TGTGCCAGCAGCTTGGGGGGTGCGTGGGAGACCCAGTACTTC. Protein product: CASSLGGAWETQYF.

The rearrangement joins TRBV7-9 to TRBJ1-6, with D unclear. From germline, CDR1 is SEHNR and CDR2 FQNEAQ (reference sequence). V dropped 3 bases and J dropped 9 bases, with 15 bases sitting between them. The CDR3 loop spans 15 amino acids. The CDR3 protein is CASSFLASEGSPLHF. The DNA for the CDR3 is TGTGCCAGCAGCTTCTTGGCGTCCGAGGGTTCACCCCTCCACTTT.